This TCR beta chain is drawn from a study of regulatory T cells in long-lasting Graves disease (dated by TCRdb to the early 2020s). About the study as a whole: Persistent Graves' disease was defined as persistently positive TSH receptor autoantibodies together with antithyroid drug treatment for over 5 years. Antithyroid drugs had been taken for 8.5 to 11 years on average by persistent Graves' disease patients in the clinical cohort. A total of about 35 samples underwent TCR sequencing, from roughly 13 patients with persistent Graves' disease and 20 patients with newly diagnosed Graves' disease. The study was registered as a clinical trial and conducted in China. Peripheral blood TCR sequencing and RNA sequencing compared persistent Graves' disease patients with newly diagnosed Graves' disease patients.

The time point label corresponds to: persistent/refractory GD, antithyroid drugs over 5 years with positive TRAb. For both TCR sequencing and RNA sequencing, RNA was extracted from PBMCs using TRIzol. Graves' disease was diagnosed according to American Thyroid Association guidelines. Patients were recruited from an endocrinology department in Xi'an, China. From each patient, about 8.9 milliliters of peripheral blood was collected into an EDTA anticoagulant tube. Ficoll Paque Plus density gradient separation was used to isolate PBMCs, and no further T cell sorting was done. An Agilent 2100 Bioanalyzer and agarose gel were used to check RNA quality, and a NanoDrop 2000 was used to measure RNA concentration. Library preparation was by multiplex PCR. Sequencing instrument: Illumina HiSeq 4000. To build TCR beta libraries, CDR3 regions were amplified by Arm-PCR using iRepertoire HTBI primers. Before sequencing, the PCR products underwent gel purification. The authors' analysis ran thus. Gene usage analysis of CDR3 amino acid clonotypes relied on the approximately 68 TRBV and 14 TRBJ segments identified across samples. COPE and FqMerger were used to merge filtered high-quality paired reads into contigs. BLAST was used to align contigs to IMGT TRBV, TRBD and TRBJ reference genes, and CDR3 was defined according to IMGT. Highly expanded clones were defined as clonotypes with a frequency above 0.1%. Repertoire diversity was measured by Shannon entropy, and V-J evenness by the Gini coefficient. A clonotype found in more than one individual was treated as public. TCRdb's own reprocessing of the public reads used fastp at Q25 and MiXCR and kept productive beta chains. Every distinct CDR3 protein forms one entry, paired with its most common genes and DNA. V and J calls and clone size were set by TCRdb, not the authors. Within this sample are a few hundred thousand distinct CDR3 sequences, with less than 25% of them counted one time only. Approximately 25% of the sample goes to the ten largest clones.

V loses 6 bases of germline sequence and J loses 5 bases, and the interval between the two ends is 13 bases. CDR1 is given as MGHDK and CDR2 as SYGVNS, both from the germline V gene. The CDR3 contains 14 residues, cysteine and phenylalanine counted. Kept here is only the CDR3 DNA, which spans 42 bases and is read in frame from base 1. General conclusions and limits of the study: Sequencing and analysis were limited to the TCR beta chain. Persistent Graves' disease patients showed lower TCR Shannon entropy and fewer highly expanded clones than newly diagnosed patients, suggesting clonal expansion. The authors acknowledged the small sample size as a limitation that may reduce accuracy. Persistent disease showed preferential use of TRBV28, TRBJ1-2 and TRBJ2-5, whereas newly diagnosed disease favored TRBV20-1 and TRBJ2-1. A larger number of public clonotypes was shared among persistent patients (2,741) than among newly diagnosed patients (about 990). Because the primary lesion, thyroid tissue, could not be accessed, the study looked at peripheral blood alone.

This clonotype was seen a handful of times. It lacks a known antigen. Base qualities are not at hand, and no much larger clone is one base apart. This receptor was obtained from a female donor with Graves disease. This chain is built from TRBV25-1 and TRBJ2-2; the best D guess is TRBD1, with 6 bases matching. Sequencing was performed on peripheral blood mononuclear cells (PBMCs), taken when the disease was refractory, from a patient treated with antithyroid drugs. The DNA sequence is given as TGTGCCAGCAGAACGGACAGAGAGACCGGGGAGCTGTTTTTT. Translated, it gives CASRTDRETGELFF.